The subject of this entry is one T cell receptor beta chain. The record originates from a study of blood T cell repertoires in COVID-19. Overall study context: The study drew acute and convalescent COVID-19 samples from the United States, Italy and Spain.

This study enrolled people aged about 18 to 100 from under 25 US geographic areas. Symptom resolution, clearance, or two negative PCRs marked the recovered donors of Cohort 3. In the authors' workflow: Researchers report that nucleated cell counts were estimated from reference gene primer amplification. Clones were read by immunoSEQ multiplex PCR, and TCRdb kept only the in-frame ones, dropping some. D and trimming come from the DNA, and the V and J calls and clone size come from that table. The top ten clones hold around 3% of a sample with a few hundred thousand clones, 87% of them seen once. Germline V gives CDR1 SQVTM, CDR2 ANQGSEA. With 7 bases removed from V and 6 bases from J, the gap between germline ends came to 15 bases. CDR3 length equals 12 residues.

The rearrangement joins TRBV29-1 to TRBJ1-2; weak D call: TRBD1 (6 bases). The TCR was taken from a woman between 25 and 40 years old who had recovered from COVID-19. Material: PBMCs or T cells enriched from blood (not recorded which). Here the CDR3 reads CSDVAGANGYTF. The CDR3 nucleotides are TGCAGCGATGTGGCGGGGGCCAATGGCTACACCTTC.